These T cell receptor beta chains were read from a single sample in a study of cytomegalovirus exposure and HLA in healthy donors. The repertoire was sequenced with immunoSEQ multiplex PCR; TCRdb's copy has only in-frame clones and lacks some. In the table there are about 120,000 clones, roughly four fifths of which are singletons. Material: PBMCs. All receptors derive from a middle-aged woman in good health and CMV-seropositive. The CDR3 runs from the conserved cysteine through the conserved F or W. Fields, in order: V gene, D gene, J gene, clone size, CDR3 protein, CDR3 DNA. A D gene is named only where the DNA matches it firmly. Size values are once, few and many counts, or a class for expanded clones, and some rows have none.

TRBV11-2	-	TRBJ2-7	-	CASSLSMTSYEQYF	TGTGCCAGCAGCTTATCTATGACTTCCTACGAGCAGTACTTC
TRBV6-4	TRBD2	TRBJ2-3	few	CASSDGGETDTQYF	TGTGCCAGCAGTGACGGGGGGGAGACAGATACGCAGTATTTT
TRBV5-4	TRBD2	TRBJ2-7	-	CASSTVGGAYEQYF	TGTGCCAGCAGCACCGTCGGGGGGGCCTACGAGCAGTACTTC
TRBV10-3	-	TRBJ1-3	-	CAISVTQSLGNTIYF	TGTGCCATCAGTGTCACTCAGTCCCTCGGGAACACCATATATTTT
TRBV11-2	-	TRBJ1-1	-	CASSLTVQVSNTEAFF	TGTGCCAGCAGCTTAACCGTACAGGTTTCGAACACTGAAGCTTTCTTT
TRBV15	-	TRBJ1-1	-	CATSVGRGMNTEAFF	TGTGCCACCAGCGTAGGGAGGGGGATGAACACTGAAGCTTTCTTT
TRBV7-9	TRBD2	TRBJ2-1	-	CASSLDAGAGNEQFF	TGTGCCAGCAGCTTAGACGCGGGAGCGGGGAATGAGCAGTTCTTC
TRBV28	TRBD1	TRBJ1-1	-	CASSLGRTGGRMGMFYAFF	TGTGCCAGCAGTTTAGGGAGGACAGGGGGCAGAATGGGGATGTTTTATGCTTTCTTT
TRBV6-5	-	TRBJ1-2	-	CASSYSGLGSGGYTF	TGTGCCAGCAGTTACTCGGGTTTAGGGAGTGGTGGCTACACCTTC
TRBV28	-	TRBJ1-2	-	CASMTGVGYTF	TGTGCCAGCATGACGGGGGTTGGCTACACCTTC
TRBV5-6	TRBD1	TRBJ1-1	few	CASSLEYRDRGRNTEAFF	TGTGCCAGCAGCTTGGAATATCGGGACAGGGGCCGGAACACTGAAGCTTTCTTT
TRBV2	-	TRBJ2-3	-	CASSDFLTDTQYF	TGTGCCAGCAGTGACTTTCTCACAGATACGCAGTATTTT
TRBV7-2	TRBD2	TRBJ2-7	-	CASSWGGGGGYEQYF	TGTGCCAGCAGCTGGGGGGGAGGTGGGGGTTACGAGCAGTACTTC
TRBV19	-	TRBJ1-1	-	CASSIEQGNTEAFF	TGTGCCAGTAGTATAGAACAGGGGAACACTGAAGCTTTCTTT
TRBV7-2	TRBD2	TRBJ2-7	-	CASSLALAASYEQYF	TGTGCCAGCAGCTTAGCGCTAGCGGCCTCCTACGAGCAGTACTTC
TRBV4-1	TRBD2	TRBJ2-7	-	CASSQLAGSSSYEQYF	TGCGCCAGCAGCCAACTAGCGGGAAGCTCGAGCTACGAGCAGTACTTC
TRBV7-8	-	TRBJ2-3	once	CASSLAKRAGDTQYF	TGTGCCAGCAGCTTAGCGAAAAGAGCGGGAGATACGCAGTATTTT
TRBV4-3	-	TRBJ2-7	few	CASSQGLGGTYEQYF	TGCGCCAGCAGCCAAGGGTTAGGGGGTACCTACGAGCAGTACTTC
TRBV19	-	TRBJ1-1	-	CASSPSRGNTEAFF	TGTGCCAGTAGCCCCTCGCGGGGGAACACTGAAGCTTTCTTT
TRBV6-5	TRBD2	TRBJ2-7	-	CASSYGRGGYEQYF	TGTGCCAGCAGTTACGGGCGGGGGGGCTACGAGCAGTACTTC
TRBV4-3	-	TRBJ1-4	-	CASSQGMAGSEKLFF	TGCGCCAGCAGCCAAGGTATGGCCGGGAGCGAAAAACTGTTTTTT
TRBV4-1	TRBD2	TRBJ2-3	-	CASSQVPAGGIPSITDTQYF	TGCGCCAGCAGCCAAGTTCCAGCGGGGGGAATCCCATCCATCACAGATACGCAGTATTTT
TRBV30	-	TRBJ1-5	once	CAWRAGDYSNQPQHF	TGTGCCTGGAGAGCAGGGGACTATAGCAATCAGCCCCAGCATTTT
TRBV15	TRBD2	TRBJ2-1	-	CATSRRPPGLADSSYNEQFF	TGTGCCACCAGCAGACGACCTCCGGGACTAGCGGACAGCTCCTACAATGAGCAGTTCTTC
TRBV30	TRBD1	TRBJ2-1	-	CAWSADRGQYNEQFF	TGTGCCTGGAGTGCCGACAGGGGGCAGTACAATGAGCAGTTCTTC
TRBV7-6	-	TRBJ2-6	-	CASSYRDSGANVLTF	TGTGCCAGCAGTTATCGGGACTCTGGGGCCAACGTCCTGACTTTC
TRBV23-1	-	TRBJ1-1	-	CASSQEGTMNTEAFF	TGCGCCAGCAGTCAGGAGGGAACAATGAACACTGAAGCTTTCTTT
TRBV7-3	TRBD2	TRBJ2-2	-	CASSLNGLAGVPGGELFF	TGTGCCAGCAGCTTAAATGGACTAGCGGGAGTACCCGGCGGGGAGCTGTTTTTT
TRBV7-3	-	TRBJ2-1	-	CASSAGYSRGNNEQFF	TGTGCCAGCAGCGCGGGGTATAGCAGGGGGAACAATGAGCAGTTCTTC
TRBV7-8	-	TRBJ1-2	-	CASSLQGYGYTF	TGTGCCAGCAGCTTACAGGGCTATGGCTACACCTTC
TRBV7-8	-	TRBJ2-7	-	CASSSHGSPPYEQYF	TGTGCCAGCAGCTCCCACGGGAGCCCCCCCTACGAGCAGTACTTC
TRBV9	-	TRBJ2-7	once	CASSRELAYEQYF	TGTGCCAGCAGTAGGGAGTTGGCCTACGAGCAGTACTTC
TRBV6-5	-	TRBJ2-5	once	CASSHKETQYF	TGTGCCAGCAGCCACAAGGAGACCCAGTACTTC
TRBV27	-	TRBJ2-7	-	CASRPGYLGEQYF	TGTGCCAGCAGACCAGGGTACCTGGGGGAGCAGTACTTC
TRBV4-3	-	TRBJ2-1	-	CASSRAWSSYNEQFF	TGCGCCAGCAGCCGCGCTTGGAGCTCCTACAATGAGCAGTTCTTC
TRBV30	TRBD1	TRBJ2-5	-	CAWSGTGMETQYF	TGTGCCTGGAGCGGGACAGGGATGGAGACCCAGTACTTC
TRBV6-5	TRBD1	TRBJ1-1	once	CASSFHRTGGRSEAFF	TGTGCCAGCAGTTTCCACCGGACAGGGGGTCGGTCTGAAGCTTTCTTT
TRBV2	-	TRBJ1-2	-	CASSLQETRNYGYTF	TGTGCCAGCAGTCTACAGGAAACCCGTAACTATGGCTACACCTTC
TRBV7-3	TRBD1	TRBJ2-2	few	CASSSQRTGGYAGELFF	TGTGCCAGCAGCTCACAAAGGACAGGGGGCTATGCCGGGGAGCTGTTTTTT
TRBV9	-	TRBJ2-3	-	CASSVLGQGRTDTQYF	TGTGCCAGCAGCGTATTAGGTCAGGGGCGCACAGATACGCAGTATTTT
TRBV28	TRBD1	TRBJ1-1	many	CASTSTGVITEAFF	TGTGCCAGCACCTCGACAGGGGTAATCACTGAAGCTTTCTTT
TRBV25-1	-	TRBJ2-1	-	CASSANSDEQFF	TGTGCCAGCAGTGCAAACAGTGATGAGCAGTTCTTC
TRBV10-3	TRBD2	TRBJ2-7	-	CAVAGEGYEQYF	TGTGCCGTAGCGGGAGAAGGCTACGAGCAGTACTTC
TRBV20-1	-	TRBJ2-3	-	CSLGADTQYF	TGCAGTTTAGGAGCAGATACGCAGTATTTT
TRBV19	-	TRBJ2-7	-	CASTTDDNEQYF	TGTGCCAGTACGACAGACGATAACGAGCAGTACTTC